The 2 T cell receptor beta chains listed next were all sequenced from one sample in a study of beta chain features in type 1 diabetes (dated by TCRdb to the late 2010s). Library creation used the immunoSEQ multiplex PCR assay. The entire amount of isolated RNA was reverse transcribed using the High Capacity cDNA Reverse Transcription Kit, so the sequenced TCRB transcripts were expressed ones. This immuneACCESS table, as held by TCRdb, lists in-frame sequences with V and J called but not all clones. Of the missing ones, under half trace to an unresolved V gene in checked studies; the others have no known cause. The sample profile shows over 700,000 clones; under 20% of them were found once. Around 0.02% of the sample rests with the top ten. The sequenced sample was naive CD4+ T cells from blood. Reading the label with the study, this specimen's cell subset or site is: true naive CD4+ T cells. The receptors were sampled from a young woman in good health.

Concerning this clone: Other DNA sequences in this specimen translate into the identical CDR3. The J gene is TRBJ2-1, the V gene TRBV9; 9 bases match TRBD2. CDR3 length: 15 amino acids. V lost 1 base and J lost 4; bases outside the gene matches: 3. The germline CDR1 and CDR2 sequences are SGDLS and YYNGEE. The CDR3 DNA is TGTGCCAGCAGCGTAAGTGCGGGAGGGTACAATGAGCAGTTCTTC. Encoded protein: CASSVSAGGYNEQFF.

The rearrangement uses TRBV29-1 and TRBJ2-1; D not certain. The CDR3 contains 11 residues. V was cut by 5 bases and J by 5 bases, with 7 bases left in between. Germline lookup yields CDR1 SQVTM and CDR2 ANQGSEA. Here the CDR3 DNA reads TGCAGCGTTACAGAAAACAATGAGCAGTTCTTC. It encodes CSVTENNEQFF.